The source of this T cell receptor beta chain is a study of blood T cell repertoires in COVID-19 (dated by TCRdb to 2020 to 2022). About the study as a whole: Collaborator samples came from the United States, Italy and Spain and covered acute and convalescent phases of COVID-19. The sample metadata nearly always contained a de-identified subject ID, COVID-19 status, age in years and sex. The repertoires were made available in a free public database intended to serve as a resource for research on the immune response to SARS-CoV-2. The dataset comprised deeply sampled blood TCRbeta repertoires from subjects exposed to, actively infected with, or recovered from COVID-19. Where HLA class I and class II types were available, the types were taken from metadata supplied by the sample provider, not from assay-based typing. The material from the prospective study consisted of cDNA or gDNA derived from T cells, B-cell-depleted T cells, or PBMCs. Samples were obtained from the ongoing ImmuneRACE study (first 160 participants) and from over 1,000 subjects provided by 6 global collaborators.

The investigation overall reported the following: Clinical and demographic metadata were provided uncurated, with the amount varying by source and participant.

The CDR3 holds 14 amino acids from the cysteine to the phenylalanine. Only the CDR3 DNA is retained, 42 bases long and in frame from the first base. V and J are trimmed by 6 bases and 6 bases, and the gene matches miss 8 bases of the junction. CDR1 and CDR2 were assigned from the germline V gene (reference sequence) as MNHEY and SMNVEV. As regards this clone: Its antigen remains undetermined. Base qualities are not provided; no much larger clone lies one nucleotide away.

TCRbeta CDR3 regions were amplified from genomic DNA by means of the immunoSEQ Assay, a bias-controlled multiplex PCR. On the authors' methods: The number of nucleated cells in each sample was estimated by amplification of reference gene primers within the assay. To quantify the absolute abundance of each unique TCRbeta CDR3 rearrangement, sequence reads were collapsed and filtered. For each sample, productive Simpson clonality was calculated as the square root of Simpson's diversity index across productive rearrangements. The clones in this table, taken by TCRdb from immuneACCESS, are in-frame only. Not every clone is retained; where verified, under half of the shortfall comes from an unresolved V gene, and the cause of the rest is unknown. Clone size and the V and J calls come from that table; the DNA yielded D and trimming. Present in this sample are about 340,000 clones, over 70% of which were seen just once. The ten largest clonotypes hold approximately 3% of the sample.

The collaborating institutions used their own protocols to collect whole blood in K2EDTA tubes. For TCRbeta analysis, collaborators shipped samples as frozen whole blood, isolated PBMCs, or DNA extracted from either of those sample types. Sequencing was performed on peripheral blood. The chain was built from TRBV27 and TRBJ2-7, and 10 junction bases match TRBD2. The sequence derives from a man aged 25-40 years with active or convalescent COVID-19. The CDR3 protein: CASRSPSGRGEQYF. In nucleotide form, the sequence is TGTGCCAGCAGATCCCCTAGCGGGAGAGGCGAGCAGTACTTC.